This T cell receptor beta chain originates from a study of blood T cell repertoires in COVID-19. Across the whole study: Whether acute or convalescent, the COVID-19 samples came from the United States, Italy and Spain. The analysed material was cDNA or gDNA that came from T cells, B-cell-depleted T cells, or PBMCs.

As originally analysed: Estimation of nucleated cell counts relied on the amplification of reference gene primers. Profiling relied on immunoSEQ multiplex PCR, and the TCRdb table lists in-frame clones only, not all of them. V, J and clone size are taken as reported in that table, and D and trimming were inferred from the DNA itself. Among hundreds of thousands of clones listed, around nine tenths were seen once. The CDR3 spans 15 residues. Germline V gene lookup returns CDR1 MNHEY and CDR2 SVGAGI. V shed 4 bases and J shed 0 bases, with 12 bases lying between them. Sequencing input: peripheral blood. This sequence joins TRBV6-5 and TRBJ1-2, with D perhaps TRBD1 (5 bases). This receptor was identified in a human donor in a cohort sampled during active COVID-19. The CDR3: CASSSRGSSNYGYTF. The CDR3 coding sequence is TGTGCCAGCAGTTCGCGGGGGTCCTCTAACTATGGCTACACCTTC.